Listed here are 5 T cell receptor beta chains from one sample, sequenced in a study of T-cell memory formation after mild COVID-19. Via MiXCR, TCRdb re-called the 5' RACE reads, giving one row per CDR3 protein. Of 250,000 to 300,000 distinct CDR3 sequences detected, about 17% appear once; the ten largest clones hold about a fifth. The sample consisted of PBMCs or a T cell subset sorted from them (not recorded which). The receptors were gathered from a man younger than 35 who had mild COVID-19 (a few samples of this study predate the infection). Cell type and time point are not known.

This rearrangement joins TRBV6-5 to TRBJ2-2; possibly TRBD1 for D (5 bases). Germline V gene data show CDR1 as MNHEY and CDR2 as SVGAGI. The CDR3 length is 15 residues. Trimming took 5 bases from V and 5 from J, leaving 15 bases between them. The chain's CDR3 is CASSRSRVGTGELFF. The CDR3 bases are TGTGCCAGCAGTAGGTCCAGGGTGGGGACCGGGGAGCTGTTTTTT.

The chain joins TRBV30 to TRBJ2-7; TRBD1 matches at 10 bases. Looked up from germline, CDR1 is GTSNPN and CDR2 is SVGIG (reference sequence). CDR3 length: 14 amino acids. V dropped 5 bases and J dropped 1; count of bases not matched to a gene: 5. The CDR3 coding sequence is TGTGCCTGGGGTCGGGACAGGGGTTCCTACGAGCAGTACTTC. Protein product: CAWGRDRGSYEQYF. The whole variable domain, remainder taken from reference TRBV30 and TRBJ2-7, is SQTIHQWPATLVQPVGSPLSLECTVEGTSNPNLYWYRQAAGRGLQLLFYSVGIGQISSEVPQNLSASRPQDRQFILSSKKLLLSDSGFYLCAWGRDRGSYEQYFGPGTRLTVT.

The V gene is TRBV20-1, the J gene TRBJ1-2; D call uncertain. V lost 3 bases, J lost 7 bases, and 12 bases lay in between. The CDR3 totals 12 residues. Germline loops: CDR1 DFQATT, CDR2 SNEGSKA (reference sequence). The CDR3 sequence is CSASGGRGGYTF. The DNA for the CDR3 is TGCAGTGCTAGTGGAGGGCGGGGTGGCTACACCTTC.

The rearrangement links TRBV4-3 to TRBJ2-5; possible D gene TRBD2, 7 bases. The CDR3 runs to 15 residues. Germline V gives CDR1 LGHNA, CDR2 YSLEER. Deletions cut 4 bases from V and 1 base from J, with 13 bases between. CDR3 bases: TGCGCCAGCAGCCTGTACGGGGGGCTCCAAGAGACCCAGTACTTC. As protein: CASSLYGGLQETQYF.

The gene calls are TRBV5-1 and TRBJ1-1; D is undetermined. The V gene's germline CDR1 is SGHRS and CDR2 YFSETQ. The CDR3 is 15 residues long. V gave up 0 bases and J gave up 5 bases, with 14 bases separating them. CDR3 loop: CASSLGEAVGTEAFF. CDR3 nucleotides: TGCGCCAGCAGCTTGGGGGAGGCGGTGGGGACTGAAGCTTTCTTT.